The 10 T cell receptor beta chains reported below all come from one sample, sequenced in a study of T cells in localized non-small cell lung cancer. Only in-frame clones appear in the TCRdb table, and some are missing; sequencing was by immunoSEQ multiplex PCR. In the table there are around 40,000 clones, around 87% of which are singletons. The input for sequencing was peripheral blood, taken before any cancer treatment. Receptors were obtained from a man between 35 and 75 years old with stage I lung adenocarcinoma.

This sequence joins TRBV6-6 and TRBJ1-2; perhaps TRBD1 as D (6 bases). Trimming took off 4 bases at V and 7 bases at J, with 13 bases between the two ends. The CDR3 extends over 13 amino acids. Germline V gene lookup returns CDR1 MNHNY and CDR2 SVGAGI (reference sequence). This CDR3 reads CASSLNRVSGYTF. The CDR3 DNA is TGTGCCAGCAGTTTAAACAGGGTCTCTGGCTACACCTTC.

V and J are TRBV9 and TRBJ2-1; 9 nucleotides match TRBD2. With 3 bases clipped from V and 1 base from J, the junction kept 5 bases outside the gene matches. Germline V gene sequence: CDR1 SGDLS, CDR2 YYNGEE. This CDR3 is 16 amino acids long. This CDR3 is CASSGSGSGSYNEQFF. The CDR3 DNA reads TGTGCCAGCAGCGGTAGCGGGAGTGGGTCCTACAATGAGCAGTTCTTC.

The chain is built from TRBV28 and TRBJ2-3; TRBD2 might be the D (5 bases). Trimming left V 1 base short and J 5 bases short, with 19 bases between. There are 17 residues in the CDR3. Germline values: CDR1 MDHEN, CDR2 SYDVKM. The CDR3 region has the DNA TGTGCCAGCAGTTTATATGCCAGCGGACCGGGTGGAGATACGCAGTATTTT. Its translation: CASSLYASGPGGDTQYF. Full variable domain (outside the CDR3, taken from reference TRBV28 and TRBJ2-3): DVKVTQSSRYLVKRTGEKVFLECVQDMDHENMFWYRQDPGLGLRLIYFSYDVKMKEKGDIPEGYSVSREKKERFSLILESASTNQTSMYLCASSLYASGPGGDTQYFGPGTRLTVL.

The chain uses TRBV4-2 and TRBJ2-1; 10 bases fit TRBD2. Germline CDR1 reads LGHNA; CDR2 reads YNFKEQ. The CDR3 is 16 residues long. Losses at the gene ends were 4 bases for V and 3 bases for J; bases not matched to a gene: 6. The CDR3 sequence is CASSRVGLADYNEQFF. The CDR3 region has the DNA TGTGCCAGCAGCCGGGTCGGACTAGCGGACTACAATGAGCAGTTCTTC.

This clone is a singleton in its sample. V gene TRBV19 combines with J gene TRBJ2-1; D is unclear. This CDR3 has 11 amino acids. V was pared by 6 bases and J by 8 bases, with 8 bases between. The germline CDR1 and CDR2 sequences are LNHDA and SQIVND (reference sequence). The CDR3 sequence is CASSLAHEQFF. As DNA, the CDR3 is TGTGCCAGTAGCCTCGCCCATGAGCAGTTCTTC.

The chain combines TRBV27 with TRBJ2-4, with D perhaps matching TRBD2 (5 bases). The germline V and J ends were trimmed by 3 bases and 7 bases, with 16 bases remaining between them. Germline CDR1 reads MNHEY; CDR2 reads SMNVEV (reference sequence). This CDR3 has 15 amino acids. This CDR3 is CASSFGGAISNIQYF. The CDR3 DNA reads TGTGCCAGCAGTTTTGGAGGAGCGATAAGTAACATTCAGTACTTC.

The J gene is TRBJ1-5, the V gene TRBV19, with D uncertain. This CDR3 region has 16 residues. V gave up 3 bases and J gave up 4 bases, with 16 bases separating them. From germline, CDR1 is LNHDA and CDR2 SQIVND (reference sequence). The CDR3 DNA is TGTGCCAGTAGTATGGCAATCATGGGCTTAAATCAGCCCCAGCATTTT. This encodes CASSMAIMGLNQPQHF.

The gene calls are TRBV28 and TRBJ2-1; the D call may be TRBD1 or TRBD2 (5 bases each). With 2 bases removed from V and 0 bases from J, the gap between germline ends came to 14 bases. There are 17 residues in the CDR3. Germline V CDR1 and CDR2: MDHEN, SYDVKM. CDR3 DNA: TGTGCCAGCAGTTTACTCTTCGGGACGAGCTCCTACAATGAGCAGTTCTTC. It encodes CASSLLFGTSSYNEQFF. Filled out from reference TRBV28 and TRBJ2-1, the complete variable domain reads DVKVTQSSRYLVKRTGEKVFLECVQDMDHENMFWYRQDPGLGLRLIYFSYDVKMKEKGDIPEGYSVSREKKERFSLILESASTNQTSMYLCASSLLFGTSSYNEQFFGPGTRLTVL.

The chain couples TRBV28 to TRBJ2-7, with D unresolved. CDR1 and CDR2 from the germline V gene are MDHEN and SYDVKM. This CDR3 is 15 amino acids long. V gave up 5 bases and J gave up 9 bases, with 23 bases separating them. CDR3 region: CASSPPSWRRIGQYF. The CDR3 DNA follows: TGTGCCAGCAGTCCCCCGAGCTGGCGCAGGATAGGGCAGTACTTC.

The CDR3 DNA reads as TGTGCCAGCAGTGATGTTCTGGACGGCAGCTATGGCTACACCTTC. This codes for CASSDVLDGSYGYTF. The rearrangement joins TRBV25-1 to TRBJ1-2; D not resolved. Germline loops: CDR1 MGHDK, CDR2 SYGVNS. The CDR3 runs 15 residues. V lost 3 bases to trimming and J lost 4 bases, with 15 bases between them.